This TCR beta chain emerged from a study of identifying expanded T cells in peripheral blood. Profiling relied on immunoSEQ multiplex PCR, and the TCRdb table lists in-frame clones only, not all of them. There are around 100,000 clones in the sample; around nine tenths occur only once, and approximately 18% lies in the top ten. This TCR was sampled from a person aged 18 to 69 in good health. Sequenced sample: blood.

This CDR3 reads CASSYGILSTGELFF. The CDR3 coding sequence is TGTGCCAGCAGTTACGGTATACTCAGCACCGGGGAGCTGTTTTTT. The chain links TRBV6-5 to TRBJ2-2; D uncertain. The germline CDR1 and CDR2 sequences are MNHEY and SVGAGI. This CDR3 is built from 15 residues. V gave up 2 bases and J gave up 4 bases, with 11 bases separating them.